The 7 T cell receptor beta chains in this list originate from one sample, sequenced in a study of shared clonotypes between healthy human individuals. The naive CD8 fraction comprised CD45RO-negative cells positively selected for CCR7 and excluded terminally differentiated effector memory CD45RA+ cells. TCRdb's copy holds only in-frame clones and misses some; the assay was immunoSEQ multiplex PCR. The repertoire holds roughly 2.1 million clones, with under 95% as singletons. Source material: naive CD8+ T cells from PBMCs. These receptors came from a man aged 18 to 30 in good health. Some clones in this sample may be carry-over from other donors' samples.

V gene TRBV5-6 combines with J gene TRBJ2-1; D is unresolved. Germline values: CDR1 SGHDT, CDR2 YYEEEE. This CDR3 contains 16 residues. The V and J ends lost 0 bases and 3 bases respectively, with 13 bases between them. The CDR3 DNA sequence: TGTGCCAGCAGCTTGGCCGTAATGAGGAACTACAATGAGCAGTTCTTC. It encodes CASSLAVMRNYNEQFF.

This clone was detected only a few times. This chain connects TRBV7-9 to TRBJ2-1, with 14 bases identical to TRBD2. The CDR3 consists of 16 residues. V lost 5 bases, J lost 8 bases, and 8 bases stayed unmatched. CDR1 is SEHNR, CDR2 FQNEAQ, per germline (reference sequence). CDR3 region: CASSPEPGLAGDEQFF. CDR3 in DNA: TGTGCCAGCAGCCCGGAACCGGGACTAGCGGGGGATGAGCAGTTCTTC.

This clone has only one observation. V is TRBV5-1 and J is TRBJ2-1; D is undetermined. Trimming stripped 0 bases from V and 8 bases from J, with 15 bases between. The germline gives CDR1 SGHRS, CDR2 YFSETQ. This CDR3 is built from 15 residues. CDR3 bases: TGCGCCAGCAGCTTGGAAGTTTCTAGTGTCGATGAGCAGTTCTTC. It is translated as CASSLEVSSVDEQFF. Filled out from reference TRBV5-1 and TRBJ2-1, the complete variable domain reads KAGVTQTPRYLIKTRGQQVTLSCSPISGHRSVSWYQQTPGQGLQFLFEYFSETQRNKGNFPGRFSGRQFSNSRSEMNVSTLELGDSALYLCASSLEVSSVDEQFFGPGTRLTVL.

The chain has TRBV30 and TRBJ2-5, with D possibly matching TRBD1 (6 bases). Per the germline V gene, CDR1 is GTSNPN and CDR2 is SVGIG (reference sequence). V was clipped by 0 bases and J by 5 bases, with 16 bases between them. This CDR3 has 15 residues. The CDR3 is CAWSVRTGFWETQYF. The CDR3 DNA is TGTGCCTGGAGTGTACGAACAGGGTTTTGGGAGACCCAGTACTTC.

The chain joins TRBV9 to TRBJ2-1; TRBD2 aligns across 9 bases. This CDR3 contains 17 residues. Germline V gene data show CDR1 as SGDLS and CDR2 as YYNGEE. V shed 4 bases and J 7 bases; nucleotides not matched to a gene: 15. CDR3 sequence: CASSIRPGTSLRNEQFF. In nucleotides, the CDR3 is TGTGCCAGCAGCATTAGACCCGGGACTAGCTTGCGGAATGAGCAGTTCTTC. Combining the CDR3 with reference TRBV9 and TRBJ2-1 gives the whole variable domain DSGVTQTPKHLITATGQRVTLRCSPRSGDLSVYWYQQSLDQGLQFLIQYYNGEERAKGNILERFSAQQFPDLHSELNLSSLELGDSALYFCASSIRPGTSLRNEQFFGPGTRLTVL.

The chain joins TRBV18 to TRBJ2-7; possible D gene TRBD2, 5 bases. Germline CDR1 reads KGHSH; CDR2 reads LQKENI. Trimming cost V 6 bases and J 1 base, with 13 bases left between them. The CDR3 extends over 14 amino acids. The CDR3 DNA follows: TGTGCCAGCTCCTGGGAGTATCGGTCCTACGAGCAGTACTTC. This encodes CASSWEYRSYEQYF.

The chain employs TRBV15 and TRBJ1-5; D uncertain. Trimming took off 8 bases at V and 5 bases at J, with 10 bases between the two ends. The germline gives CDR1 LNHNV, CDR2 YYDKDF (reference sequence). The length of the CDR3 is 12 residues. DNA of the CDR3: TGTGCCACCGGCGAGGCCTATCAGCCCCAGCATTTT. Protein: CATGEAYQPQHF.